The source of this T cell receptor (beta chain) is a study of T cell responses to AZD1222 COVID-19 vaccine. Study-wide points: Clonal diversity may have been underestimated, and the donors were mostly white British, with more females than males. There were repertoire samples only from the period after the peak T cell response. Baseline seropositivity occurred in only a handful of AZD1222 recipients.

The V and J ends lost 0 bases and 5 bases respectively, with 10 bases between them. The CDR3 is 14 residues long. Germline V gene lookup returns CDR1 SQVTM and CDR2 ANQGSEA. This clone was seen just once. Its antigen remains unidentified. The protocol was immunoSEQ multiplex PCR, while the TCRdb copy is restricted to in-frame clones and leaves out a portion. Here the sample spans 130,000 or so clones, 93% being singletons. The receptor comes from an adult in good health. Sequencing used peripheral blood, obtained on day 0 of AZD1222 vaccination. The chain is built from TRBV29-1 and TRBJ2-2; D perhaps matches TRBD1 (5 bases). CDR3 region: CSVEDPAGTGELFF. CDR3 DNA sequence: TGCAGCGTTGAAGATCCGGCAGGGACCGGGGAGCTGTTTTTT.